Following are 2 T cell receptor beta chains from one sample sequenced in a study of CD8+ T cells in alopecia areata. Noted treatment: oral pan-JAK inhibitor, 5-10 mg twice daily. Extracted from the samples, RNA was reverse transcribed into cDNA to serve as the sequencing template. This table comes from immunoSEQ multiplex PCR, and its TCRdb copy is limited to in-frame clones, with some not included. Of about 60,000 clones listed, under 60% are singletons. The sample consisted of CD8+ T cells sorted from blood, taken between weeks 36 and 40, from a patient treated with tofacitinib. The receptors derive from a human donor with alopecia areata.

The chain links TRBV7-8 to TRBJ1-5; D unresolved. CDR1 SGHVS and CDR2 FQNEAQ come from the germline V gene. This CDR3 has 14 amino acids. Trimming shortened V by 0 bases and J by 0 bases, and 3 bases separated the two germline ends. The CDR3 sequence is CASSLAVSNQPQHF. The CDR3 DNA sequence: TGTGCCAGCAGCTTAGCCGTTAGCAATCAGCCCCAGCATTTT.

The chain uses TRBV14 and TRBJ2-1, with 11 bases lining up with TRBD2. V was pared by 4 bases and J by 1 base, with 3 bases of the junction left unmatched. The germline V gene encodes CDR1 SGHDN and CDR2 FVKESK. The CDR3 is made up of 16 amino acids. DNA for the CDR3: TGTGCCAGCAGCCGTCGACTAGCGGGGTCCTACAATGAGCAGTTCTTC. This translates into CASSRRLAGSYNEQFF.